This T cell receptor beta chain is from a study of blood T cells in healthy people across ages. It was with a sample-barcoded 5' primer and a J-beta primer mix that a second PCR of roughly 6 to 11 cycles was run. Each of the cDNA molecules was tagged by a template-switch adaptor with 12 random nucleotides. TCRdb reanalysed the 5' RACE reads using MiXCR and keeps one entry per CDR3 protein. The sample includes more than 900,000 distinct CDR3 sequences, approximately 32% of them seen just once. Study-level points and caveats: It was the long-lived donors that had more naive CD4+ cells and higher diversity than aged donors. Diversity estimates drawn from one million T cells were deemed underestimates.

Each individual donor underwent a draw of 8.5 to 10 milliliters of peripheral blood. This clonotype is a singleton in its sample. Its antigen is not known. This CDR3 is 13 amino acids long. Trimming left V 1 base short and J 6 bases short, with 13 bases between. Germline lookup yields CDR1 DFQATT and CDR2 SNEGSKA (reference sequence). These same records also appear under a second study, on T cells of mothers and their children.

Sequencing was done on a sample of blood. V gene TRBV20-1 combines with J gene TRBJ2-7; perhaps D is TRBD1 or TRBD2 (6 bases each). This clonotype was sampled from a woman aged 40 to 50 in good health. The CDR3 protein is CSARVPGAREQYF. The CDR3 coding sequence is TGCAGTGCTAGAGTTCCGGGGGCACGCGAGCAGTACTTC.